A selection of T cell receptor beta chains follows, all from one sample in a study of T cells in Graves' hyperthyroidism and ophthalmopathy. Each CDR3 protein gets one entry after TCRdb re-called the multiplex PCR reads with MiXCR. The repertoire holds roughly 710,000 distinct CDR3 sequences, with roughly a third as singletons. The sample was blood. The receptors come from a woman between 40 and 50 years old with Graves' hyperthyroidism. CDR3s include the opening cysteine and the closing phenylalanine or tryptophan. The D gene is left open where the match is weak. Only part of the rows carry a size: once, few, many, or a class if the clone is expanded.

CDR3 DNA | CDR3 protein | V gene | D gene | clone size | CDR3 length | J gene
TGCGCCAGCAGCCAAGCTACGGGGGGGAACACTGAAGCTTTCTTT | CASSQATGGNTEAFF | TRBV4-3 | . | many | 15 | TRBJ1-1
TGCAGCGTCAACGGACAGGGTCAAGGGGAGCAGTACTTC | CSVNGQGQGEQYF | TRBV29-1 | TRBD1 | . | 13 | TRBJ2-7
TGTGCCAGCAGTTACTTATCGGCGGGGAGCACTGAAGCTTTCTTT | CASSYLSAGSTEAFF | TRBV6-5 | . | . | 15 | TRBJ1-1
TGTGCCAGCAGTTATGGCAGGGCAGACAATCAGCCCCAGCATTTT | CASSYGRADNQPQHF | TRBV6-5 | . | many | 15 | TRBJ1-5
TGTGCCAGCAGCAGCTTACCTGGGGGCAGGGGTGAGACCCAGTACTTC | CASSSLPGGRGETQYF | TRBV7-2 | . | few | 16 | TRBJ2-5
TGTGCCAGTAGTCCTAGCGGGAGGGGCGATGAGCAGTTCTTC | CASSPSGRGDEQFF | TRBV19 | TRBD2 | . | 14 | TRBJ2-1
TGTGCCAGTAGTATGACACTGGATAGCAATCAGTCCCAGCATTTT | CASSMTLDSNQSQHF | TRBV19 | . | . | 15 | TRBJ1-5
TGTGCCAGCAGAGGACCTGAAAAACTGTTTTTT | CASRGPEKLFF | TRBV7-2 | . | . | 11 | TRBJ1-4
TGCAGTGCTTGGGCAGGGGTGGTCAATGAGCAGTACTTC | CSAWAGVVNEQYF | TRBV20-1 | . | . | 13 | TRBJ2-7
TGTGCTACCCGGGACACACGACTCAGCTCCTACGAGCAGTACTTC | CATRDTRLSSYEQYF | TRBV10-3 | . | many | 15 | TRBJ2-7
TGCAGCGGAACGGGACCTGCCTACGAGCAGTACTTC | CSGTGPAYEQYF | TRBV29-1 | . | . | 12 | TRBJ2-7
TGTGCCGCCTGGGGGGGGGCCGCCCAGAATGGCTACACCTTC | CAAWGGAAQNGYTF | TRBV19 | . | few | 14 | TRBJ1-2
TGTGCCAGCAGTTACAGTGGACAGGGGGCCCCTCATTGTTTCGAGCAGTACTTC | CASSYSGQGAPHCFEQYF | TRBV6-8 | TRBD1 | . | 18 | TRBJ2-7
TGTGCCAGCAGAGAGAGGCACAGGGTGAGGACTGAAGCTTTCTTT | CASRERHRVRTEAFF | TRBV28 | . | few | 15 | TRBJ1-1
TGCAGCAGTAGGGGAAGTGAGGGCTACACCTTC | CSSRGSEGYTF | TRBV29-1 | . | . | 11 | TRBJ1-2
TGTGCCAGCAGCTTAAATGGGGGCGATCAGCCCCAGCATTTT | CASSLNGGDQPQHF | TRBV11-2 | . | many | 14 | TRBJ1-5
TGTGCCAGCAGCTTAGTGACAGCACACCAAGAGACCCAGTACTTC | CASSLVTAHQETQYF | TRBV7-2 | . | many | 15 | TRBJ2-5
TGTGCCATCAGTGGTACCAAAGTTGGAGGCCAGCATTTT | CAISGTKVGGQHF | TRBV10-3 | . | once | 13 | TRBJ1-5
TGTGCCAGCAGTGCCGACCTATACCAAGAGACCCAGTACTTC | CASSADLYQETQYF | TRBV7-3 | . | . | 14 | TRBJ2-5
TGTGCCAGCAGCCGAAGGACAGGGTCCGAGCAGTACTTC | CASSRRTGSEQYF | TRBV6-5 | TRBD1 | . | 13 | TRBJ2-7
TGTGCCAGCAGTGCGCGGGGCAGGGGAAACACTGAAGCTTTCTTT | CASSARGRGNTEAFF | TRBV7-2 | . | . | 15 | TRBJ1-1
TGTGCCAGCAGTTACTCGATCACGGGGGAGAGCTCCTACGAGCAGTACTTC | CASSYSITGESSYEQYF | TRBV10-3 | . | . | 17 | TRBJ2-7
TGTGCCAGCAGTTACCGTCACACAGGGGGCATGAGTGAAAAACTGTTTTTT | CASSYRHTGGMSEKLFF | TRBV6-6 | TRBD1 | few | 17 | TRBJ1-4
TGCAGCGTTGACGACGGACAGACCTATGGCTACACCTTC | CSVDDGQTYGYTF | TRBV29-1 | . | . | 13 | TRBJ1-2
TGTGCCATCAGTGAGGGGTGGGGGACCGCGGGTGAGCAGTACTTC | CAISEGWGTAGEQYF | TRBV10-3 | . | few | 15 | TRBJ2-7
TGCAGCGTTGGGGGGACCGGGACTACATCCTACGAGCAGTACTTC | CSVGGTGTTSYEQYF | TRBV29-1 | TRBD2 | many | 15 | TRBJ2-7
TGTGCCAGCAGCTTATTAGATGGTAGCTACACCTTC | CASSLLDGSYTF | TRBV13 | . | few | 12 | TRBJ1-2
TGTGCCAGCAGTATCCGGGACTCCGAAACCGGGGAGCTGTTTTTT | CASSIRDSETGELFF | TRBV19 | . | . | 15 | TRBJ2-2
TGTGCCGCGGGGACTTGGGGGGGTTATTTCTTT | CAAGTWGGYFF | TRBV6-5 | . | . | 11 | TRBJ1-1
TGTGCCAGCAGCCTACTCCCCCGGACAGGGGGTTCACAGACGACCTACGAGCAGTACTTC | CASSLLPRTGGSQTTYEQYF | TRBV7-8 | TRBD1 | . | 20 | TRBJ2-7
TGTGCCAGCAAATCGGGGGTTAATGAAAAACTGTTTTTT | CASKSGVNEKLFF | TRBV25-1 | . | many | 13 | TRBJ1-4
TGCAGTGCTACAAGTTGGACAGGGGGCGAGACCCAGTACTTC | CSATSWTGGETQYF | TRBV20-1 | TRBD1 | many | 14 | TRBJ2-5
TGTGCCAGCAGCGTGACTTCTCCCCAGTACTTC | CASSVTSPQYF | TRBV5-5 | . | many | 11 | TRBJ2-5
TGTGCCAGCCCTACCTTGACAGGGCAGGAGAATTCACCCCTCCACTTT | CASPTLTGQENSPLHF | TRBV7-9 | TRBD1 | few | 16 | TRBJ1-6
TGTGCCAGCAGTCCCCCAAGCGGCAGCTCCTACGAGCAGTACTTC | CASSPPSGSSYEQYF | TRBV12-3/TRBV12-4 | . | . | 15 | TRBJ2-7
TGTGCCAGTACGGACAGTTCCTACGAGCAGTACTTC | CASTDSSYEQYF | TRBV10-3 | . | . | 12 | TRBJ2-7
TGTGCCAGCAGCCACCGGGACAGGGGGGTCCCTGAAACTTTCTTT | CASSHRDRGVPETFF | TRBV7-9 | TRBD1 | . | 15 | TRBJ1-1
TGTGCCGGACAGGACAAGTACACAGATACGCAGTATTTT | CAGQDKYTDTQYF | TRBV13 | TRBD1 | . | 13 | TRBJ2-3
TGTGCCAGCAGCGAGGGACGGGGGGCAGAAGAGCAGTACTTC | CASSEGRGAEEQYF | TRBV7-2 | . | . | 14 | TRBJ2-7
TGTGCCAGCAGCTTACAGGGGGCCCATAGCAATCAGCCCCAGCATTTT | CASSLQGAHSNQPQHF | TRBV7-2 | TRBD1 | . | 16 | TRBJ1-5
TGTGCCAGTAGCCTGACAAACGGCTATGGCTACACCTTC | CASSLTNGYGYTF | TRBV19 | . | many | 13 | TRBJ1-2
TGTGCCAGCAGTTATCTGACAGGGGAAGGATCTGGAAACACCATATATTTT | CASSYLTGEGSGNTIYF | TRBV6-5 | TRBD1 | . | 17 | TRBJ1-3
TGTGCCAGCAGCCTATCACAACGCTCCTACGAGCAGTACTTC | CASSLSQRSYEQYF | TRBV2 | . | many | 14 | TRBJ2-7
TGTGCCAGCAGTGAACCGGGACTAGGGTACAATGAGCAGTTCTTC | CASSEPGLGYNEQFF | TRBV2 | TRBD2 | . | 15 | TRBJ2-1
TGTGCCAGTGGTCCTGACGGGGGAAATCAGCCCCAGTACTTC | CASGPDGGNQPQYF | TRBV19 | . | . | 14 | TRBJ2-5
TGTGCCAGCAGCCAAGGACAGGGGTTAAATGAAGCTTTCTTT | CASSQGQGLNEAFF | TRBV7-3 | TRBD1 | . | 14 | TRBJ1-1
TGTGCCATCAGTGATCCTGACAGGGGTGGAAACACCTTC | CAISDPDRGGNTF | TRBV10-3 | TRBD1 | . | 13 | TRBJ1-2
TGTGCCAGTAGGATCTCTTCCTCTTATAGCAATCAGCCCCAGCATTTT | CASRISSSYSNQPQHF | TRBV19 | . | . | 16 | TRBJ1-5
TGTGCCAGCCGTACCCGGACAGGGTCGACTGAAGCTTTCTTT | CASRTRTGSTEAFF | TRBV7-9 | TRBD1 | . | 14 | TRBJ1-1